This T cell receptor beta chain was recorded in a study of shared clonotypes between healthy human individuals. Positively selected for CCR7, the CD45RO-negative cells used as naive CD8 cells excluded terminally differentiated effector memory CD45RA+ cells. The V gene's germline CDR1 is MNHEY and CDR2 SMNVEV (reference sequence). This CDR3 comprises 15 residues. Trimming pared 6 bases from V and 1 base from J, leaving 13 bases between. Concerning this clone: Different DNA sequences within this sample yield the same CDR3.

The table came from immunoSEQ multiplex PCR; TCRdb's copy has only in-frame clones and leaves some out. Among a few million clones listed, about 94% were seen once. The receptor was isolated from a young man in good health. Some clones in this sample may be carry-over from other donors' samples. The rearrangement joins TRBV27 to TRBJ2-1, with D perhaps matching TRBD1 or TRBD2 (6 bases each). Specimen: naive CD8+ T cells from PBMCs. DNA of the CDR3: TGTGCCAGCAGCCCAAGGGGGACTTCCTACAATGAGCAGTTCTTC. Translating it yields CASSPRGTSYNEQFF.